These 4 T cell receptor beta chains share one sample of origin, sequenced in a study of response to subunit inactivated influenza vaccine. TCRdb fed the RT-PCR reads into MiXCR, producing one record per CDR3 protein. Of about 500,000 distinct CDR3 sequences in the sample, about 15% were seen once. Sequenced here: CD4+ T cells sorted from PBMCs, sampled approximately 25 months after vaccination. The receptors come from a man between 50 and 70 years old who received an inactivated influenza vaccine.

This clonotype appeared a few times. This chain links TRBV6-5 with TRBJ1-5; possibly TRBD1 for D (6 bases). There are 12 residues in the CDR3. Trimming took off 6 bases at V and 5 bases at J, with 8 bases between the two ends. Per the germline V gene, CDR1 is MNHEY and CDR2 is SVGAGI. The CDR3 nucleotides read TGTGCCAGCAGCAGGGGCGATCAGCCCCAGCATTTT. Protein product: CASSRGDQPQHF.

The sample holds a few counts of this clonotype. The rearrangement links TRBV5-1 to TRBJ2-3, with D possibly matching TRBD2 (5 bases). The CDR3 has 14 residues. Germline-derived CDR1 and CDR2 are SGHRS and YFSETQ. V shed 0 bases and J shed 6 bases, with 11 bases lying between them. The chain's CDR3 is CASSLGVWEDTQYF. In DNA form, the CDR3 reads TGCGCCAGCAGCTTGGGAGTTTGGGAGGATACGCAGTATTTT.

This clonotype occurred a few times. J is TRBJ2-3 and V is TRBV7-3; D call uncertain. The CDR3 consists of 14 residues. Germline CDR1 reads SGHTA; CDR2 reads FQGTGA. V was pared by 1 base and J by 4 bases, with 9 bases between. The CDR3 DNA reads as TGTGCCAGCAGCTTAAACGCGAGCCCAGATACGCAGTATTTT. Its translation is CASSLNASPDTQYF. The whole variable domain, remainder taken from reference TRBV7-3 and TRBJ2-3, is GAGVSQTPSNKVTEKGKYVELRCDPISGHTALYWYRQSLGQGPEFLIYFQGTGAADDSGLPNDRFFAVRPEGSVSTLKIQRTERGDSAVYLCASSLNASPDTQYFGPGTRLTVL.

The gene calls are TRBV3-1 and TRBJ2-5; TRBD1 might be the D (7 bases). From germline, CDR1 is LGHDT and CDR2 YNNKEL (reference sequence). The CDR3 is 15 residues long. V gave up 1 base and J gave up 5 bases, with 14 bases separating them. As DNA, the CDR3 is TGTGCCAGCAGCCAAGTTGGAGCAGGGGGGGAGACCCAGTACTTC. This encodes CASSQVGAGGETQYF.